The clone carrying this TCR beta chain came up many times. Per germline, CDR1 SQVTM and CDR2 ANQGSEA. The CDR3 is 12 amino acids. V gave up 6 bases and J gave up 7 bases; unmatched junction bases: 9. Sorted libraries used over 800,000 CD4+ or CD8+ T cells. These data are taken from a study of neurological immune-mediated disorders. Each TCR transcript was tagged with a 10-nucleotide random UMI during 5'RACE. TCRdb used MiXCR to reprocess the 5' RACE reads, holding one entry per CDR3 protein. The data contain more than 15,000 distinct CDR3 sequences, around 11% of them singletons. The sequencing sample was made of CD8+ T cells from blood. The V gene is TRBV29-1, the J gene TRBJ2-7; 7 bases line up with TRBD1. The clonotype was recovered from a woman in her fifties or sixties in good health. The CDR3 here is CSVRGTAGEQYF. The CDR3 coding sequence is TGCAGCGTGAGGGGGACAGCAGGGGAGCAGTACTTC.